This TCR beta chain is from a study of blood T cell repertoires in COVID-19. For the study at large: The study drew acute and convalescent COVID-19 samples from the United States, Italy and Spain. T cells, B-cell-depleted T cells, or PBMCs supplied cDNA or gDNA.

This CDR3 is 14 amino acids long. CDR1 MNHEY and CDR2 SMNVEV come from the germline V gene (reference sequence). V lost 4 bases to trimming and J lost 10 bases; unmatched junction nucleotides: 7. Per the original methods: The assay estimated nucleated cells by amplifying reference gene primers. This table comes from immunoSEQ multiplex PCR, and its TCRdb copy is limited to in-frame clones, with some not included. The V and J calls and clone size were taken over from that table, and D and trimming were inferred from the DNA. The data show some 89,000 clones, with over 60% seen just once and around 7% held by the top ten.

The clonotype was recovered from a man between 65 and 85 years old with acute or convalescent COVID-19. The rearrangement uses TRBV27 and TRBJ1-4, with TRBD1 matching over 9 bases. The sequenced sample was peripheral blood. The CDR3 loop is CASSSGTGLGKLFF. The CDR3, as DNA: TGTGCCAGCAGTTCCGGGACAGGGCTGGGAAAACTGTTTTTT. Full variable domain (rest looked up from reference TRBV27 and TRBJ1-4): EAQVTQNPRYLITVTGKKLTVTCSQNMNHEYMSWYRQDPGLGLRQIYYSMNVEVTDKGDVPEGYKVSRKEKRNFPLILESPSPNQTSLYFCASSSGTGLGKLFFGSGTQLSVL.